This T cell receptor (beta chain) is from a study of T cell responses to AZD1222 COVID-19 vaccine. Study-level findings and limits: Close to half of spike-specific TCRs reportedly recognize unmutated variant regions.

Trimming removed 3 bases from V and 5 bases from J, with 22 bases in between. Germline V lookup: CDR1 MGHRA, CDR2 YSYEKL. The CDR3 length is 17 residues. Libraries were prepared by immunoSEQ multiplex PCR; TCRdb keeps only in-frame clonotypes and omits some of them. The data show some 150,000 clones, roughly nine tenths seen once. Points on this clone: Its specificity is unknown.

The source of this sequence is an adult in good health. This sample comprised peripheral blood, obtained on day 0 of MenACWY control vaccination. The chain employs TRBV4-1 and TRBJ2-5, with D perhaps matching TRBD1 or TRBD2 (5 bases each). Here the CDR3 reads CASSHPSGPNVHETQYF. CDR3 nucleotides: TGCGCCAGCAGCCACCCCTCGGGACCTAATGTGCATGAGACCCAGTACTTC.